One and the same sample provided the 8 T cell receptor beta chains below, sequenced in a study of graft-versus-host responses after intestinal transplantation. Assay used: immunoSEQ multiplex PCR; TCRdb lists only in-frame clones, some missing. The table includes tens of thousands of clones, less than 95% detected once. The sample in question was PBMCs, obtained approximately 660 days after intestinal transplant. Every receptor here comes from a human patient who received an intestinal transplant, so some T cells may come from the graft donor.

The chain combines TRBV10-1 with TRBJ1-2; D gene ambiguous. The CDR3 spans 8 residues. Germline CDR1 reads WNHNN; CDR2 reads SYGVQD (reference sequence). V shed 4 bases and J shed 9 bases, with 0 bases lying between them. CDR3: CASSGYTF. DNA for the CDR3: TGCGCCAGCAGTGGCTACACCTTC.

The rearrangement uses TRBV7-3 and TRBJ2-2; 8 nucleotides align to TRBD2. The CDR3 length is 15 residues. J gave up 1 base and V 5 bases, and 3 bases lay outside the gene matches. Germline V lookup: CDR1 SGHTA, CDR2 FQGTGA. The CDR3 nucleotides read TGTGCCAGCAGCACCAGCGGGGGGAACACCGGGGAGCTGTTTTTT. Translated: CASSTSGGNTGELFF.

This clone was observed a single time. The rearrangement links TRBV1 to TRBJ2-7. TRBV1 is a documented pseudogene. CDR3 length: 16 residues. CDR3 protein: CTSSQDPRRLLDEQYF. The CDR3 DNA sequence: TGCACCAGCAGCCAAGATCCCCGGCGCCTGTTAGACGAGCAGTACTTC.

CDR3 bases: TGTGCCAGCAGTTACACAATCACGGGTACTGAAGCTTTCTTT. It translates to CASSYTITGTEAFF. The V call is TRBV6-5, the J call TRBJ1-1; D ambiguous. CDR1 and CDR2 from the germline V gene are MNHEY and SVGAGI. This CDR3 region has 14 residues. Trimming removed 2 bases from V and 5 bases from J, with 12 bases in between.

The V and J genes are TRBV27 and TRBJ2-3; 7 nucleotides line up with TRBD2. Trimming at V came to 7 bases and at J to 1 base, leaving 5 bases not matched to a gene. The CDR3 consists of 14 residues. Germline-derived CDR1 and CDR2 are MNHEY and SMNVEV (reference sequence). The chain's CDR3 is CASKGRERTDTQYF. CDR3 DNA: TGTGCCAGCAAGGGGAGGGAGCGCACAGATACGCAGTATTTT.

The genes are TRBV11-1 and TRBJ1-3; no clear D gene. V was trimmed by 2 bases and J by 4 bases, leaving 15 bases between them. The CDR3 consists of 16 residues. Per germline, CDR1 SGHAT and CDR2 FQDESV (reference sequence). Here the CDR3 reads CASSLIGSGIGNTIYF. The CDR3 region has the DNA TGTGCCAGCAGCTTAATCGGATCAGGAATCGGAAACACCATATATTTT.

The chain is built from TRBV7-9 and TRBJ2-3; 9 positions agree with TRBD2. Germline V gene lookup returns CDR1 SEHNR and CDR2 FQNEAQ (reference sequence). The V and J ends lost 7 bases and 6 bases, in that order; junction bases with no gene match: 8. The CDR3 is 14 residues long. CDR3 sequence (DNA): TGTGCCAGCATATGGGCGGGGGGGCAGGATACGCAGTATTTT. Translation gives CASIWAGGQDTQYF.

J is TRBJ2-2 and V is TRBV7-8, with D possibly TRBD1 on 5 matching bases. CDR3 length equals 13 residues. V was cut by 6 bases and J by 1 base, with 6 bases left in between. The germline V gene has CDR1 SGHVS and CDR2 FQNEAQ. The CDR3 coding sequence is TGTGCCAGCAGGACAGAGAACACCGGGGAGCTGTTTTTT. Translating it yields CASRTENTGELFF.